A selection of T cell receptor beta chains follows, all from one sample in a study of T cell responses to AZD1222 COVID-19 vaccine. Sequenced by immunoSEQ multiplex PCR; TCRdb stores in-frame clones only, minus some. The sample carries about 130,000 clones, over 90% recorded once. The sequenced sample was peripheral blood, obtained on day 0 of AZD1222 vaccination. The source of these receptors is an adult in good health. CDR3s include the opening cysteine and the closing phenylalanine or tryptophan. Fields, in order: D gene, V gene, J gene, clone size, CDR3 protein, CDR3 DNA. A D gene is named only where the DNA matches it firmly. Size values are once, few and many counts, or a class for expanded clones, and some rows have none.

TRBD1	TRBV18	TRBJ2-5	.	CASSLRTGETQYF	TGTGCCAGCTCACTTCGGACAGGGGAGACCCAGTACTTC
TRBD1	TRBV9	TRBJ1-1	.	CATHLQLTGGTEAFF	TGTGCCACCCACTTACAACTGACAGGGGGCACTGAAGCTTTCTTT
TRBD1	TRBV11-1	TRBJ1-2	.	CASSQQGVVDGYTF	TGTGCCAGCAGCCAACAGGGGGTTGTCGATGGCTACACCTTC
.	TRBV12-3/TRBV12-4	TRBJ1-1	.	CASSFLNTEAFF	TGTGCCAGCAGTTTCCTGAACACTGAAGCTTTCTTT
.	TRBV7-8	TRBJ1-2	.	CASSLSLGRTYGISYTF	TGTGCCAGCAGCTTATCGCTGGGGCGGACATACGGAATCAGCTACACCTTC
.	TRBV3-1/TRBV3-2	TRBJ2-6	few	CASSRKAGANVLTF	TGTGCCAGCAGCCGAAAGGCCGGGGCCAACGTCCTGACTTTC
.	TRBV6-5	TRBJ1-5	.	CASSPEAVVDQPQHF	TGTGCCAGCAGCCCCGAGGCGGTGGTGGATCAGCCCCAGCATTTT
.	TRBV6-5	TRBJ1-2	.	CASSYNRRAGDYGYTF	TGTGCCAGCAGTTACAATCGGCGGGCAGGGGACTATGGCTACACCTTC
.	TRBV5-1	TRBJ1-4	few	CASSPRSGVGEKLFF	TGCGCCAGCAGCCCCCGAAGCGGGGTAGGTGAAAAACTGTTTTTT
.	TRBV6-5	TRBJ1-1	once	CASSYSDGTTEAFF	TGTGCCAGCAGTTACTCGGACGGAACAACTGAAGCTTTCTTT
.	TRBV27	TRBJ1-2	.	CASSFPGGRYTF	TGTGCCAGCAGTTTCCCGGGAGGGCGATACACCTTC
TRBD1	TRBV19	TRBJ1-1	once	CASRVRDSLNTEAFF	TGTGCCAGTAGAGTCAGGGACAGCCTTAACACTGAAGCTTTCTTT
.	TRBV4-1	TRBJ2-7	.	CASSLGPGDPYEQYF	TGCGCCAGCAGCCTTGGGCCAGGGGACCCCTACGAGCAGTACTTC
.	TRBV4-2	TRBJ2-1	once	CAGSQAYPPDNEQFF	TGTGCCGGCAGCCAAGCTTATCCCCCCGACAATGAGCAGTTCTTC
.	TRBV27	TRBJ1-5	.	CASSRLEGLGGRENQPQHF	TGTGCCAGCTCTCGCCTGGAGGGATTAGGTGGCAGGGAAAATCAGCCCCAGCATTTT
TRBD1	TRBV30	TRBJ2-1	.	CAWRSDRESSYNEQFF	TGTGCCTGGAGGTCGGACAGGGAAAGCTCCTACAATGAGCAGTTCTTC
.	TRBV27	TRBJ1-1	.	CASSAGLNTEAFF	TGTGCCAGCAGTGCAGGGCTGAACACTGAAGCTTTCTTT
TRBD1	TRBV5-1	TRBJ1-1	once	CASSLGRGLFQEAFF	TGCGCCAGCAGCTTGGGCAGGGGGCTTTTTCAAGAAGCTTTCTTT
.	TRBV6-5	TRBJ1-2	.	CATLREAEGYTF	TGTGCCACCCTGCGGGAGGCAGAAGGCTACACCTTC
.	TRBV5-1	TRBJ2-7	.	CASSFGQGVYEQYF	TGCGCCAGCAGCTTTGGCCAGGGTGTTTACGAGCAGTACTTC
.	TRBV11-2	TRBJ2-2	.	CASSLILTGELFF	TGTGCCAGCAGCTTAATCCTGACCGGGGAGCTGTTTTTT
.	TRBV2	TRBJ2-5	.	CASSSRQRGQETQYF	TGTGCCAGCAGTTCCCGCCAAAGGGGGCAAGAGACCCAGTACTTC
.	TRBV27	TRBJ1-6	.	CASSIVVGSGPNSPLHF	TGTGCCAGCAGTATAGTAGTAGGCTCGGGCCCTAATTCACCCCTCCACTTT
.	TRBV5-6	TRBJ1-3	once	CASSLFRPGVGNTIYF	TGTGCCAGCAGCTTGTTTCGGCCAGGGGTCGGAAACACCATATATTTT
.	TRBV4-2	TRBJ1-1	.	CASSQGYGDTEAFF	TGTGCCAGCAGCCAAGGATACGGGGACACTGAAGCTTTCTTT
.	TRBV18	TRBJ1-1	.	CASSPNSDTEAFF	TGTGCCAGCTCACCAAACAGTGACACTGAAGCTTTCTTT
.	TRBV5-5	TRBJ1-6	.	CASSLAPGSPLHF	TGTGCCAGCAGCTTGGCCCCGGGTTCACCCCTCCACTTT
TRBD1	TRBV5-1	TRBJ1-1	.	CASSLADRDLPEAFF	TGCGCCAGCAGCTTGGCGGACAGGGACCTTCCTGAAGCTTTCTTT
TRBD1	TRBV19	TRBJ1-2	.	CASYDRVGRGYGYTF	TGTGCCAGTTACGACAGGGTTGGCCGAGGGTATGGCTACACCTTC
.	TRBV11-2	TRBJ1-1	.	CASSSGAGNTEAFF	TGTGCCAGCAGCTCGGGGGCAGGGAACACTGAAGCTTTCTTT
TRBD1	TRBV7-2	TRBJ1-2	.	CASSFGTGYYGYTF	TGTGCCAGCAGCTTCGGGACAGGGTACTATGGCTACACCTTC
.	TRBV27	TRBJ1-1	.	CASSSGFLRNTEAFF	TGTGCCAGCAGTTCTGGGTTCCTACGGAACACTGAAGCTTTCTTT
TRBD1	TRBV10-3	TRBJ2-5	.	CAISARQGARETQYF	TGTGCCATCAGTGCGCGGCAGGGGGCCAGGGAGACCCAGTACTTC
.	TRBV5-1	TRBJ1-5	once	CASSLDGSSGQPQHF	TGCGCCAGCAGCTTGGACGGGTCCTCGGGACAGCCCCAGCATTTT
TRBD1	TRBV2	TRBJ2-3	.	CASSGGQGLDTQYF	TGTGCCAGCAGTGGGGGACAGGGCCTAGATACGCAGTATTTT
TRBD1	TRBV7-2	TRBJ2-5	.	CASSADRAQETQYF	TGTGCCAGCAGTGCCGACAGGGCCCAAGAGACCCAGTACTTC
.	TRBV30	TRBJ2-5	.	CAWNSGTETQYF	TGTGCCTGGAACTCAGGGACAGAGACCCAGTACTTC
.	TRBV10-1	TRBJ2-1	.	CASSTGHGANEQFF	TGCGCCAGCAGTACAGGTCATGGGGCCAATGAGCAGTTCTTC
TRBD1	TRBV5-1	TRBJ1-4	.	CASSLGQGAQKLFF	TGCGCCAGCAGCTTGGGACAGGGGGCCCAAAAACTGTTTTTT
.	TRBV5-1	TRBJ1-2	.	CASSLEGDYGYTF	TGCGCCAGCAGCTTGGAGGGGGACTATGGCTACACCTTC